This entry lists 8 T cell receptor beta chains sequenced from one sample in a study of blood T cells in healthy people across ages. A second 7 to 11 cycle PCR used barcoded and J-beta primers. TCRdb used MiXCR to reprocess the 5' RACE reads, holding one entry per CDR3 protein. Of 550,000 to 600,000 distinct CDR3 sequences in the sample, about 25% were seen once. Specimen: blood. The receptor set was obtained from a woman in her 70s in good health.

This clonotype has a handful of counts. The chain uses TRBV5-1 and TRBJ1-2, with D unresolved. Germline CDR1 and CDR2: SGHRS and YFSETQ. Trimming shortened V by 0 bases and J by 0 bases, and 9 bases separated the two germline ends. The CDR3 contains 15 residues. CDR3: CASSLGHRANYGYTF. The CDR3 DNA reads as TGCGCCAGCAGCTTGGGACATCGAGCTAACTATGGCTACACCTTC.

V and J are TRBV27 and TRBJ2-4; tentative D call: TRBD1 (6 bases). The CDR3 is 16 amino acids. V lost 4 bases and J 0 bases, leaving 13 bases between the germline ends. CDR1 is MNHEY and CDR2 is SMNVEV in the germline V gene (reference sequence). The CDR3, as DNA: TGTGCCAGCAGTTCCCGGACAGCTATAGCCAAAAACATTCAGTACTTC. Translated, it gives CASSSRTAIAKNIQYF.

This chain connects TRBV4-3 to TRBJ2-1, with a tentative D call TRBD1 (6 bases). CDR1 is LGHNA and CDR2 is YSLEER in the germline V gene. V shed 5 bases and J shed 3 bases, with 11 bases lying between them. The length of the CDR3 is 14 residues. The CDR3 is CASSVPGHYNEQFF. The DNA of the CDR3 is TGCGCCAGCAGCGTGCCGGGACACTACAATGAGCAGTTCTTC.

For this clonotype: The junction departs from the called germline gene at one end, perhaps through a read error. The chain has TRBV7-2 and TRBJ2-3, with a weak D call TRBD2 (6 bases). CDR3 length: 13 residues. Germline V gene sequence: CDR1 SGHTA, CDR2 FQGNSA. DNA for the CDR3: TGTGTCAGCAGCTTAGCGGTCACAGATACGCAGTATTTT. This sequence encodes CVSSLAVTDTQYF.

Concerning this clonotype: Germline is not matched at one junction end, which may reflect a read error. The V gene is TRBV7-2, the J gene TRBJ2-5; D gene unclear. The CDR3 is made up of 13 amino acids. Germline assignment: CDR1 SGHTA and CDR2 FQGNSA. CDR3 amino acids: CASSLGDKLEKLF. The CDR3 DNA sequence: TGTGCCAGCAGCTTAGGAGACAAATTGGAAAAACTCTTC.

Only a few counts were recorded for this clonotype. This chain links TRBV11-1 with TRBJ2-1, with 8 bases aligning to TRBD2. CDR3 size: 15 residues. V lost 6 bases, J lost 6 bases, and 10 bases stayed unmatched. The germline gives CDR1 SGHAT, CDR2 FQDESV (reference sequence). In DNA form, the CDR3 reads TGTGCCAGCAGTCATAAGCGGGGGAAGGGCAATGAGCAGTTCTTC. This encodes CASSHKRGKGNEQFF.

This clonotype came up a few times. The V gene is TRBV4-2, the J gene TRBJ2-3, with D unresolved. Germline CDR1 and CDR2: LGHNA and YNFKEQ. Trimming cost V 2 bases and J 1 base, with 10 bases left between them. CDR3 length: 15 amino acids. The CDR3 protein is CASSQLSGRTDTQYF. The CDR3 region has the DNA TGTGCCAGCAGCCAACTAAGTGGCCGCACAGATACGCAGTATTTT.

This clonotype was counted ten times or more. Here the CDR3 DNA reads TGCAGCGGTCTACTAGCGGGGCGGCCAAGTTCCTACAATGAGCAGTTCTTC. Its protein product is CSGLLAGRPSSYNEQFF. The rearrangement joins TRBV29-1 to TRBJ2-1; 10 bases map to TRBD2. V was clipped by 7 bases and J by 1 base; unmatched bases: 13. CDR1 and CDR2 (germline): SQVTM, ANQGSEA. This CDR3 contains 17 residues.